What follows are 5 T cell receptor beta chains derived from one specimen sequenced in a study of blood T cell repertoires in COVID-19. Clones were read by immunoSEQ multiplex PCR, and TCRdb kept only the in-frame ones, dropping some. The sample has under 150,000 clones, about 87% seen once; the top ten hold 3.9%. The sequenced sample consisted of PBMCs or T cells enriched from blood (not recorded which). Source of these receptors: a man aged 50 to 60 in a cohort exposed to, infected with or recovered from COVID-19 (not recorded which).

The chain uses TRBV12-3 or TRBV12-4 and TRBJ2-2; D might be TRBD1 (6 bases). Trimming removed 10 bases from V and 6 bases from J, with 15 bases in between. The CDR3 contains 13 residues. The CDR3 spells CAITGLSAGELFF. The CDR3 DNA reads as TGTGCCATCACAGGGCTCAGCGCCGGGGAGCTGTTTTTT.

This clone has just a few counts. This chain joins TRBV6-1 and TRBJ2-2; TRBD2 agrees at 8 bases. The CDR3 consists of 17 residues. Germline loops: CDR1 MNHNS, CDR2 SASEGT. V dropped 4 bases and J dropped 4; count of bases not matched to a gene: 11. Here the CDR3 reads CASSANPGTRATGELFF. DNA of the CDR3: TGTGCCAGCAGTGCCAACCCCGGGACTAGGGCCACCGGGGAGCTGTTTTTT.

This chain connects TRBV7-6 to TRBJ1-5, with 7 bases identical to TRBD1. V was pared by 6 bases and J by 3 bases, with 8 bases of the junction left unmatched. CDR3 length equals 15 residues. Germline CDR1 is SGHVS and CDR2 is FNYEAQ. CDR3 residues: CASSSGTEPNQPQHF. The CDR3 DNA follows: TGTGCCAGCAGTTCCGGGACAGAGCCCAATCAGCCCCAGCATTTT. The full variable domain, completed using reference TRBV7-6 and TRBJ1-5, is GAGVSQSPRYKVTKRGQDVALRCDPISGHVSLYWYRQALGQGPEFLTYFNYEAQQDKSGLPNDRFSAERPEGSISTLTIQRTEQRDSAMYRCASSSGTEPNQPQHFGDGTRLSIL.

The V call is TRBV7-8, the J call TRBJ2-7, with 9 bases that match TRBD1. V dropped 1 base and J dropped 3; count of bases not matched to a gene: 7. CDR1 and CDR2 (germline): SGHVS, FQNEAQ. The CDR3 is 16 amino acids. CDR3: CASSLEGTGLYYEQYF. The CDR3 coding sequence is TGTGCCAGCAGCTTAGAGGGGACAGGGCTGTACTACGAGCAGTACTTC.

CDR3 amino acids: CASSWDRGFSTDTQYF. The CDR3 DNA reads TGTGCCAGCAGCTGGGACAGGGGATTTAGCACAGATACGCAGTATTTT. The chain is built from TRBV5-5 and TRBJ2-3; 10 positions match TRBD1. Germline V CDR1 and CDR2: SGHKS, YYEKEE (reference sequence). The CDR3 has 16 amino acids. Trimming removed 3 bases from V and 0 bases from J; junction bases left unmatched: 4.